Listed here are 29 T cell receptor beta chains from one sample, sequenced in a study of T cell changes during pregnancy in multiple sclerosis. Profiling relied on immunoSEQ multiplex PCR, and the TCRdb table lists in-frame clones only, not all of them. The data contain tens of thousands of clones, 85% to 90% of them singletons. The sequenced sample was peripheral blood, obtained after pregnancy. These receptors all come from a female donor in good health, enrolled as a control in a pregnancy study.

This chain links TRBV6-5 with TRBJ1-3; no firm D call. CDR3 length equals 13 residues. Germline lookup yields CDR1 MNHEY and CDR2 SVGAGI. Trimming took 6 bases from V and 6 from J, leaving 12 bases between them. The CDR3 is CASSPGISNTIYF. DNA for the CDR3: TGTGCCAGCAGCCCCGGGATCTCAAACACCATATATTTT.

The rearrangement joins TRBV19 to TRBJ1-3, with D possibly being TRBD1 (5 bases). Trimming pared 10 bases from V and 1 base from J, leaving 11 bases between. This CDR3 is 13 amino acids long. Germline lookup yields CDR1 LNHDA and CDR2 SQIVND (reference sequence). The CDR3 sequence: CATAGRSGNTIYF. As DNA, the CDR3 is TGTGCCACTGCAGGGAGGTCTGGAAACACCATATATTTT. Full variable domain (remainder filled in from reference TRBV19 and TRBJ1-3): DGGITQSPKYLFRKEGQNVTLSCEQNLNHDAMYWYRQDPGQGLRLIYYSQIVNDFQKGDIAEGYSVSREKKESFPLTVTSAQKNPTAFYLCATAGRSGNTIYFGEGSWLTVV.

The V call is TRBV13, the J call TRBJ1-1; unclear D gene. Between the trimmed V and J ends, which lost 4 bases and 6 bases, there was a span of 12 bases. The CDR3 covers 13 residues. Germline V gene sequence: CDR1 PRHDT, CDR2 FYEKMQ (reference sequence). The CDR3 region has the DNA TGTGCCAGCAGCTCGCTCACGGTCGCTGAAGCTTTCTTT. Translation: CASSSLTVAEAFF.

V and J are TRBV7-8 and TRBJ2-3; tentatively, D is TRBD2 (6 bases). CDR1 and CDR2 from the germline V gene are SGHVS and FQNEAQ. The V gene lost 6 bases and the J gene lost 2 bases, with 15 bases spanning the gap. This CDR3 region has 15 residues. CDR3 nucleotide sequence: TGTGCCAGCAGTCCCTCGGGACTGTTCACAGATACGCAGTATTTT. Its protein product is CASSPSGLFTDTQYF.

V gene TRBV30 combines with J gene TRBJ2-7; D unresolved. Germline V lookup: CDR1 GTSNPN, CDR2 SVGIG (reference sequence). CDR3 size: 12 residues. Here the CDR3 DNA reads TGTGCTTCAGCCCGCGGATCCTACGAGCAGTACTTC. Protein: CASARGSYEQYF. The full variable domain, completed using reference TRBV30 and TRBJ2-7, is SQTIHQWPATLVQPVGSPLSLECTVEGTSNPNLYWYRQAAGRGLQLLFYSVGIGQISSEVPQNLSASRPQDRQFILSSKKLLLSDSGFYLCASARGSYEQYFGPGTRLTVT.

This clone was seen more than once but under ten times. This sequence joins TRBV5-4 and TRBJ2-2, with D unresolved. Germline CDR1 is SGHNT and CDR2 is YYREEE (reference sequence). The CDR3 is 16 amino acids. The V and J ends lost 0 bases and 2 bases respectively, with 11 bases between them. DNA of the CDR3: TGTGCCAGCAGCTTGGACTCCAACCTTAACACCGGGGAGCTGTTTTTT. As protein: CASSLDSNLNTGELFF.

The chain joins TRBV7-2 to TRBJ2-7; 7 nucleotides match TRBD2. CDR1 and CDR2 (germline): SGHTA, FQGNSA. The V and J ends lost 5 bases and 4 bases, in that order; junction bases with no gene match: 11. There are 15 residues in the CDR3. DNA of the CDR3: TGTGCCAGCAGCCGTCGGGGGGAGACCAATTACGAGCAGTACTTC. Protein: CASSRRGETNYEQYF.

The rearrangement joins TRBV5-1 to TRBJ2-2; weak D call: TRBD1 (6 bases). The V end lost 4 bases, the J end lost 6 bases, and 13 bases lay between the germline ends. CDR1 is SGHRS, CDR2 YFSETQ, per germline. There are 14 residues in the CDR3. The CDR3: CASSIPGAAGELFF. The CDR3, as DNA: TGCGCCAGCAGCATTCCAGGGGCGGCCGGGGAGCTGTTTTTT. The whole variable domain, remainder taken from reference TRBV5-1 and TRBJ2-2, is KAGVTQTPRYLIKTRGQQVTLSCSPISGHRSVSWYQQTPGQGLQFLFEYFSETQRNKGNFPGRFSGRQFSNSRSEMNVSTLELGDSALYLCASSIPGAAGELFFGEGSRLTVL.

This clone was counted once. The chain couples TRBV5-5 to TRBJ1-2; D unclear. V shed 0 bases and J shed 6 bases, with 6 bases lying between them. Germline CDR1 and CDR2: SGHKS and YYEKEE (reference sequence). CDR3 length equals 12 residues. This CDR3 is CASSLGDNGYTF. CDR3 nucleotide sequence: TGTGCCAGCAGCTTGGGCGATAATGGCTACACCTTC.

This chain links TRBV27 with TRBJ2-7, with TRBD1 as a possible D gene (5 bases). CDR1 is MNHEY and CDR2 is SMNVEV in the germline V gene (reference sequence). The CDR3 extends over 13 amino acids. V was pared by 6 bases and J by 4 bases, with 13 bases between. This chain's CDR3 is CASRSGRVYEQYF. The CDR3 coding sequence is TGTGCCAGCAGGTCCGGCAGGGTATACGAGCAGTACTTC.

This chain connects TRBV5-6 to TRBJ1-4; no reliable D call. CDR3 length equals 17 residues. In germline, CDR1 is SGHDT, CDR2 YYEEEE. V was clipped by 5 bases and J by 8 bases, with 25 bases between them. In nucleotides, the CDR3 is TGTGCCAGCAGGAGTCGCCAGGAAACCCCAAACGCGGAAAAACTGTTTTTT. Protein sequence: CASRSRQETPNAEKLFF.

DNA of the CDR3: TGTGCCAGTAGTGGCAGGGGCAATCAGCCCCAGCATTTT. It encodes CASSGRGNQPQHF. V is TRBV19 and J is TRBJ1-5; a weak D match, TRBD1 (5 bases). Germline V gene data show CDR1 as LNHDA and CDR2 as SQIVND (reference sequence). The ends were cut back, 5 bases at V and 2 bases at J, with 7 bases in the middle. CDR3 length: 13 residues.

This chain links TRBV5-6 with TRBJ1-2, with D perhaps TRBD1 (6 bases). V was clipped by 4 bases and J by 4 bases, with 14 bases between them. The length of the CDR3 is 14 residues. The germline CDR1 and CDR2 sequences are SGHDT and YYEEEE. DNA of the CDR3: TGTGCCAGCAGCCGCTCGGGACAAAGCTATGGCTACACCTTC. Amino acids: CASSRSGQSYGYTF.

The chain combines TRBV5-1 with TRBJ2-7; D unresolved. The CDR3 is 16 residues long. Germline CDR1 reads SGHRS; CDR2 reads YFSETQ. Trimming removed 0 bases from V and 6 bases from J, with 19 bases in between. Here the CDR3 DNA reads TGCGCCAGCAGCTTGGGAGGTCTGGGTCCCCCCCCCGAGCAGTACTTC. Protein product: CASSLGGLGPPPEQYF.

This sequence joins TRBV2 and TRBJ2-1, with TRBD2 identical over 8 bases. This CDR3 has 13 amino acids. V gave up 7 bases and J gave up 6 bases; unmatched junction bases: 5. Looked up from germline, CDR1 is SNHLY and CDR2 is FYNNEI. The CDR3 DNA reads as TGTGCCAGCAAAGCGGGAGTGGGCAATGAGCAGTTCTTC. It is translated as CASKAGVGNEQFF.

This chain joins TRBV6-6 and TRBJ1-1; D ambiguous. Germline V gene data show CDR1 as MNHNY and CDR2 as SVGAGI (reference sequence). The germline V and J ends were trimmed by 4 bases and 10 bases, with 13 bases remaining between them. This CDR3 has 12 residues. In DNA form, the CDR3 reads TGTGCCAGCAGTTCCGCGGGCTTCTTAGCTTTCTTT. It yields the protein CASSSAGFLAFF.

The DNA for the CDR3 is TGTGCCAGCAGGCCCTCAGGGGACAATGAGCAGTTCTTC. This gives the protein CASRPSGDNEQFF. The rearrangement uses TRBV14 and TRBJ2-1; TRBD1 is a possible D gene (6 bases). V was cut by 6 bases and J by 5 bases, with 11 bases left in between. The V gene's germline CDR1 is SGHDN and CDR2 FVKESK. The CDR3 contains 13 residues.

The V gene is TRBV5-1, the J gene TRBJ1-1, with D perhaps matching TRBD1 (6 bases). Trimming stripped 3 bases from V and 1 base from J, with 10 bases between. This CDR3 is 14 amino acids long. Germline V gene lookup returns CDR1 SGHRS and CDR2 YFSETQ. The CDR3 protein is CASSSGQTNTEAFF. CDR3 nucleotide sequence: TGCGCCAGCAGCTCCGGACAGACGAACACTGAAGCTTTCTTT.

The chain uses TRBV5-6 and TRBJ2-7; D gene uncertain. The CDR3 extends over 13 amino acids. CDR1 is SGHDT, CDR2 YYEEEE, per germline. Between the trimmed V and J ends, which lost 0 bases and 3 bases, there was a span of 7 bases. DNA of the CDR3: TGTGCCAGCAGCTTGGGACAATTCTACGAGCAGTACTTC. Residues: CASSLGQFYEQYF.

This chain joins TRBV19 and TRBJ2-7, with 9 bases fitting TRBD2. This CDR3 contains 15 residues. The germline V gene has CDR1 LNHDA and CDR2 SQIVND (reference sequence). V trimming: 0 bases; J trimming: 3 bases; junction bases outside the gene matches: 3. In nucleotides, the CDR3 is TGTGCCAGTAGTATAGAGCGCGGGGGGGACTACGAGCAGTACTTC. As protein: CASSIERGGDYEQYF.

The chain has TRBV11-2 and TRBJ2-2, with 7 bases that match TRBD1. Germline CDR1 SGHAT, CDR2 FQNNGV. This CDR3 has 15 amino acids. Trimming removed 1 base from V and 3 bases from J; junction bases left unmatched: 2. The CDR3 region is CASSLVGGDTGELFF. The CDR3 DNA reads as TGTGCCAGCAGCTTAGTAGGGGGCGACACCGGGGAGCTGTTTTTT.

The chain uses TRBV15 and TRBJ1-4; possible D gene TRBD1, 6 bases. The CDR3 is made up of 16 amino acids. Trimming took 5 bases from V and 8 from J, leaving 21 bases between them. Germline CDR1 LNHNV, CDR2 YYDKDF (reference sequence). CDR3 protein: CATSGLSGGAGEKLFF. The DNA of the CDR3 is TGTGCCACCAGCGGTTTGAGTGGGGGGGCGGGGGAAAAACTGTTTTTT.

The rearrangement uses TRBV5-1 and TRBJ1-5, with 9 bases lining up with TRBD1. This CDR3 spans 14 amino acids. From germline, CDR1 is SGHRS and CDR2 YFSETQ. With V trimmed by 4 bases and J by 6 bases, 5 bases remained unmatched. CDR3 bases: TGCGCCAGCAGCGCCTCGACAGGGGGTCAGCCCCAGCATTTT. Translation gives CASSASTGGQPQHF.

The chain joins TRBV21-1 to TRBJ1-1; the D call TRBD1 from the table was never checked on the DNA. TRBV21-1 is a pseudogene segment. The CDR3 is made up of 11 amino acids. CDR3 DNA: TGTGCCAGCAGCAAGGACAGTGAAGCTTTCTTT. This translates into CASSKDSEAFF.

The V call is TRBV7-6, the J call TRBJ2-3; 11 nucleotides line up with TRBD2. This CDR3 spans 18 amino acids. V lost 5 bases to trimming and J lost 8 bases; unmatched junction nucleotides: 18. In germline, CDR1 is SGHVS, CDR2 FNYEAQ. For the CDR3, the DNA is TGTGCCAGCAGCCCCCAACCACTAGCGGGGGCCAGCAGTCGTACGCAGTATTTT. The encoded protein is CASSPQPLAGASSRTQYF.

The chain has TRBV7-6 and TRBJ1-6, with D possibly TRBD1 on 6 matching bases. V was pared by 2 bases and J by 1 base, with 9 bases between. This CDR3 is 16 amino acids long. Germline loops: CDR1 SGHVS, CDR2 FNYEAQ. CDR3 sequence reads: CASSLRTASYNSPLHF. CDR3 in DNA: TGTGCCAGCAGCTTAAGGACAGCATCCTATAATTCACCCCTCCACTTT.

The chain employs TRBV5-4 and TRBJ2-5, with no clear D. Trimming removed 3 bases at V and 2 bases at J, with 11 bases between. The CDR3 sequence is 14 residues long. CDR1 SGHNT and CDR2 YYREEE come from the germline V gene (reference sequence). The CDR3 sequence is CASSWMSRQETQYF. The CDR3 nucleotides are TGTGCCAGCAGCTGGATGTCCAGGCAAGAGACCCAGTACTTC.

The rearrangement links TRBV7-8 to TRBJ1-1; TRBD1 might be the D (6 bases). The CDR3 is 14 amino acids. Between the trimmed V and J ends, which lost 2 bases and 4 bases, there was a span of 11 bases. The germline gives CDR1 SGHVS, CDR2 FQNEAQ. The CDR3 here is CASSLKAGATEAFF. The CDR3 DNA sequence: TGTGCCAGCAGCTTAAAGGCAGGGGCCACTGAAGCTTTCTTT.

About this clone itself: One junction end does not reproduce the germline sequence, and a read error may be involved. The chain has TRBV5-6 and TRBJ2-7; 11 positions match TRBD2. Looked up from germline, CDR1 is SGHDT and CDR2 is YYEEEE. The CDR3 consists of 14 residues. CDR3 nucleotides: TGTGCCAGCGCCCGACTAGCGGGATCCTCCGAGCAGTACTTC. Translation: CASARLAGSSEQYF.